The present T cell receptor (beta chain) was sequenced within a study of shared clonotypes between healthy human individuals. In regard to this clone: The target antigen is unknown.

The study, taken as a whole, reports: Estimated clonotype richness was generally higher in naive than memory subsets.

In the sorted-subset replicate PCRs, approximately 200 ng DNA, around 32,000 T cell genomes, was used. TCRdb keeps only in-frame clones here, not all; method: immunoSEQ multiplex PCR. The profile shows more than 2 million clones, nearly 97% of them singletons. V was shortened by 4 bases and J by 6 bases, with 16 bases between the two germline ends. This CDR3 has 14 amino acids. Looked up from germline, CDR1 is SGHRS and CDR2 is YFSETQ. The sample taken for sequencing was naive CD4+ T cells sorted from blood. Noted subset: CD45RA+ positively selected. This chain links TRBV5-1 with TRBJ1-1; D ambiguous. The sequence came from a man aged 18 to 29 in good health. The CDR3 nucleotides are TGCGCCAGCAGCCCTGGCGGGGTTATGCCTGAAGCTTTCTTT. Translation gives CASSPGGVMPEAFF.